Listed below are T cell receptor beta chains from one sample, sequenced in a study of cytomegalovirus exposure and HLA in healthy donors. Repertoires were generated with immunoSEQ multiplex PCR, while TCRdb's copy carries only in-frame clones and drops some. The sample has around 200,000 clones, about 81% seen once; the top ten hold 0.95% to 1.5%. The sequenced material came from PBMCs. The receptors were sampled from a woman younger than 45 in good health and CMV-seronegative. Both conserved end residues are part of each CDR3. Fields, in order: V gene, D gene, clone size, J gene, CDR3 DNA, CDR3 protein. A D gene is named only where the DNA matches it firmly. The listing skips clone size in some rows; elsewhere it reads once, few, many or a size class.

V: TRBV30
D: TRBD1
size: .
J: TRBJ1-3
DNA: TGTGCCTGTAACCGGGACAGCTCTGGAAACACCATATATTTT
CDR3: CACNRDSSGNTIYF

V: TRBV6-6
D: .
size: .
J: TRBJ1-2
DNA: TGTGCCAGCTCAAAGGGGGAGATTTATGGCTACACCTTC
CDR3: CASSKGEIYGYTF

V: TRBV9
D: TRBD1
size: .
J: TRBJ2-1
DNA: TGTGCCAGCAGCCCAATAACCGGGACAGGATACAATGAGCAGTTCTTC
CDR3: CASSPITGTGYNEQFF

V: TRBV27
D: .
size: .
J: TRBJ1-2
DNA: TGTGCCAGCAGTTTATCCACAGTACCTAATAACTATGGCTACACCTTC
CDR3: CASSLSTVPNNYGYTF

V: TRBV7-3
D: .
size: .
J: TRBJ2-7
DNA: TGTGCCAGCAGCCTTCAAAGCGGAGGTTCCTACGAGCAGTACTTC
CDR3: CASSLQSGGSYEQYF

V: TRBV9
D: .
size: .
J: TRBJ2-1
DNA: TGTGCCAGCAGCCCCCAGGGAACCGATGATGAGCAGTTCTTC
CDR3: CASSPQGTDDEQFF

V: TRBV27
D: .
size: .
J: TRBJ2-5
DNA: TGTGCCAGCAGGTCGTGGGGGGAAGAGACCCAGTACTTC
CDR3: CASRSWGEETQYF

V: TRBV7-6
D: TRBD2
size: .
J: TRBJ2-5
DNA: TGTGCCAGCAGCTTAAGTCAAGCGGGGTCCAAGACCCAGTACTTC
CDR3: CASSLSQAGSKTQYF

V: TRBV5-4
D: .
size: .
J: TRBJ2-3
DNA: TGTGCCAGCAGCTTGCAGGGGGGCGGAGGCACAGATACGCAGTATTTT
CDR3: CASSLQGGGGTDTQYF

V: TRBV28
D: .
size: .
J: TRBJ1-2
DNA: TGTGCCAGCAGTTTAATCAGGGCTGGAAATGGCTACACCTTC
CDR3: CASSLIRAGNGYTF

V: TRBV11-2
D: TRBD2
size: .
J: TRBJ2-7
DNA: TGTGCCAGCAGCCAGGGACTAGCTAGCACTTACGAGCAGTACTTC
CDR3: CASSQGLASTYEQYF

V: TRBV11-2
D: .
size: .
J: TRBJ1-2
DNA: TGTGCCAGCAGCTTAGGGCGCTCGGGAACCGTTAACTATGGCTACACCTTC
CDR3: CASSLGRSGTVNYGYTF

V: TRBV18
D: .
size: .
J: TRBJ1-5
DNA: TGTGCCAGCTCTCTATCGAGGGTAGATAATCAGCCCCAGCATTTT
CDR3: CASSLSRVDNQPQHF

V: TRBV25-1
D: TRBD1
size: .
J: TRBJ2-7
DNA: TGTGCCAGCAGTGGGACAGGGTCCTACGAGCAGTACTTC
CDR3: CASSGTGSYEQYF

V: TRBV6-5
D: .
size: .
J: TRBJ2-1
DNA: TGTGCCAGCAGTTACCCTCGTCGAGGCGTGAATGAGCAGTTCTTC
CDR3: CASSYPRRGVNEQFF

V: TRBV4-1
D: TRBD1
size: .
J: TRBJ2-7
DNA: TGCGCCAGCAGCACCGGGACAGGGACCTACGAGCAGTACTTC
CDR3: CASSTGTGTYEQYF

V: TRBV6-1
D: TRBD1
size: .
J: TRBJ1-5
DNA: TGTGCCAGCAGTGAGCCCACCGGAGGACAGGGGGATCAGCCCCAGCATTTT
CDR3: CASSEPTGGQGDQPQHF

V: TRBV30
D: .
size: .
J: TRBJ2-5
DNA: TGTGCCTGGAGTGCGGGGTCACAAGAGACCCAGTACTTC
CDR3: CAWSAGSQETQYF

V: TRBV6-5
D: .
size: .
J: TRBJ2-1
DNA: TGTGCCAGCAGTTACGGCGGGACCTCCTACAATGAGCAGTTCTTC
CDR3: CASSYGGTSYNEQFF

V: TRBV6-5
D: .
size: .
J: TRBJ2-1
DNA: TGTGCCAGCAGTTCAACAGGTTACAATGAGCAGTTCTTC
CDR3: CASSSTGYNEQFF

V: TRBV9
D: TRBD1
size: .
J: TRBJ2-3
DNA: TGTGCCAGCAGCCCCTCGACAGGGGGGTACTGGAAGGGGATCACAGATACGCAGTATTTT
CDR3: CASSPSTGGYWKGITDTQYF

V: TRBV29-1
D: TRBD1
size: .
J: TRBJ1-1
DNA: TGCAGCGTTGCCGGGACAGCGAACACTGAAGCTTTCTTT
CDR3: CSVAGTANTEAFF

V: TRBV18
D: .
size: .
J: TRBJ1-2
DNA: TGTGCCAGCTCACCACCGGGGGCAGAGCGCCTTAACTATGGCTACACCTTC
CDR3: CASSPPGAERLNYGYTF

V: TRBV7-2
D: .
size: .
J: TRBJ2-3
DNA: TGTGCCAGCAGCTTAGGGCCCAGCGCTGGAACGCAGTATTTT
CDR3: CASSLGPSAGTQYF

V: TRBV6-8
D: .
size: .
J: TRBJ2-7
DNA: TGTGCCAGCAGTGGTGACTACCCCTACTGCGAGCAGTACTTC
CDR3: CASSGDYPYCEQYF

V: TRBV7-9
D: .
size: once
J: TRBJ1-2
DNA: TGTGCCAGCAGCTTGGTCAGGGAGGGAGGCTACACCTTC
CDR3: CASSLVREGGYTF

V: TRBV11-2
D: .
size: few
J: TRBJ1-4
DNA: TGTGCCAGCAGCTTAGGTTGGCAGAGGAAACTGTTTTTT
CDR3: CASSLGWQRKLFF